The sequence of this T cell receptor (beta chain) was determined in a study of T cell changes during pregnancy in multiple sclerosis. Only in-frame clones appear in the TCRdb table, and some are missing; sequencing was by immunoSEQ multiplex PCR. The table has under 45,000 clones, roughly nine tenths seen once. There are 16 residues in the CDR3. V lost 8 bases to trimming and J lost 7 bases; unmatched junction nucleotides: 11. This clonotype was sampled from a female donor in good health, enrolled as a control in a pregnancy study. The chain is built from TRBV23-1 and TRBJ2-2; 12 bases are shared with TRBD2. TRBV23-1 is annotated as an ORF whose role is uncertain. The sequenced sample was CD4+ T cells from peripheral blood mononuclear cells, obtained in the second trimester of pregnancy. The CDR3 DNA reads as TGCGCCAGCGGCGAATCGACTAGCGGGAGAGGCGGGGAGCTGTTTTTT. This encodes CASGESTSGRGGELFF.